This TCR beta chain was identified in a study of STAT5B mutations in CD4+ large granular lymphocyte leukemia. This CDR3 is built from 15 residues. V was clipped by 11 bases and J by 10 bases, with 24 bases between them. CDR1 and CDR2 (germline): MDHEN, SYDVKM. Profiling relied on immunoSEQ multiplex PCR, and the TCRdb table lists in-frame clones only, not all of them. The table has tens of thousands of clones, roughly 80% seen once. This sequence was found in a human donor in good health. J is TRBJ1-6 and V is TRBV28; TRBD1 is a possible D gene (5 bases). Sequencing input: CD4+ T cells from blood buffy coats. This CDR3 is CAGGGRVRNMSPLHF. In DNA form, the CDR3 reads TGTGCCGGCGGGGGTCGGGTCCGAAATATGTCACCCCTCCACTTT.